Reported below is one T cell receptor beta chain. The antigen is not known. Produced via immunoSEQ multiplex PCR; TCRdb's table is partial and in-frame only. Of roughly 140,000 clones in the sample, more than 85% were seen once. This sample is drawn from a study of T cell responses to AZD1222 COVID-19 vaccine. General study findings and limits: Among those given AZD1222, only six were seropositive at baseline.

This specimen was peripheral blood, taken after recovery from COVID-19. The TCR was taken from an adult who had recovered from COVID-19.

In DNA, the CDR3 is TGTGCCAGCTCACTGTCAGGGATGGATCAGCCCCAGCATTTT. The encoded protein is CASSLSGMDQPQHF. The V call is TRBV18, the J call TRBJ1-5, with D possibly TRBD1 on 5 matching bases. Looked up from germline, CDR1 is KGHSH and CDR2 is LQKENI. V was cut by 4 bases and J by 5 bases, with 12 bases left in between. The CDR3 spans 14 residues. The full variable domain, completed using reference TRBV18 and TRBJ1-5, is NAGVMQNPRHLVRRRGQEARLRCSPMKGHSHVYWYRQLPEEGLKFMVYLQKENIIDESGMPKERFSAEFPKEGPSILRIQQVVRGDSAAYFCASSLSGMDQPQHFGDGTRLSIL.